The rows below give T cell receptor beta chains drawn from one sample of a study of T cells in Graves' hyperthyroidism and ophthalmopathy. From the multiplex PCR reads, TCRdb called clonotypes with MiXCR, one entry per CDR3 protein. The sample has approximately 260,000 distinct CDR3 sequences, roughly 15% seen once. The sample comprised blood. These receptor sequences come from a woman aged 45-65 years with Graves' hyperthyroidism that later progressed to Graves' ophthalmopathy. CDR3s leave out the opening cysteine and the closing phenylalanine or tryptophan. Each record gives: CDR3 protein, D gene, J gene, V gene. D genes are given only for firm matches.

ASSQEGPGGETQY | - | TRBJ2-5 | TRBV3-1
ASSHGANVLT | - | TRBJ2-6 | TRBV14
SATGFSAGGLYNEQF | TRBD2 | TRBJ2-1 | TRBV20-1
ATSDFSGTGGGSPKSTRYNEQF | TRBD1 | TRBJ2-1 | TRBV24-1
ASSDPGDRVGFGIYEQY | TRBD1 | TRBJ2-7 | TRBV25-1
ASSSYPDGRSSNEKLF | - | TRBJ1-4 | TRBV18
ASSPGPQSNEQF | - | TRBJ2-1 | TRBV7-2
ASSRGLAPYEQY | TRBD2 | TRBJ2-7 | TRBV3-1
ASSPRLVDGYT | - | TRBJ1-2 | TRBV7-8
ASSIRDRISNQPQH | TRBD1 | TRBJ1-5 | TRBV19
ASSPLSFNTGELL | - | TRBJ2-2 | TRBV7-3
ASSLVQSGANVLT | - | TRBJ2-6 | TRBV7-9
ASREWGGDQETQY | TRBD2 | TRBJ2-5 | TRBV6-1
SAHSTEAF | - | TRBJ1-1 | TRBV20-1